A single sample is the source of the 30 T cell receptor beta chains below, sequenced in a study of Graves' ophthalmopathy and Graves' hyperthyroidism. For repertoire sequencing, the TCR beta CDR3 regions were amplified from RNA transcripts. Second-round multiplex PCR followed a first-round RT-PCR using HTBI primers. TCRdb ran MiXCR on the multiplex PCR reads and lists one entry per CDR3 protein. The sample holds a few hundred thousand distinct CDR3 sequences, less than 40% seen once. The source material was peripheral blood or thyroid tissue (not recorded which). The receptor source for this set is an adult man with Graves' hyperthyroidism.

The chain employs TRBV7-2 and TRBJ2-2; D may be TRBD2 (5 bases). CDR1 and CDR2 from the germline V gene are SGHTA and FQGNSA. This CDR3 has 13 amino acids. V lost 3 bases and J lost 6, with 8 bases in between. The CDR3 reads CASSFQRAGELFF. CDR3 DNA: TGTGCCAGCAGCTTCCAGAGGGCCGGGGAGCTGTTTTTT.

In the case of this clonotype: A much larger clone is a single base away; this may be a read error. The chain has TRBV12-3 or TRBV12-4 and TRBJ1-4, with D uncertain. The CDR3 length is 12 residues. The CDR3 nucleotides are TGTGCCAGCAGTCTCCCGGGTGAAAAACTGCTTTTT. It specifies CASSLPGEKLLF.

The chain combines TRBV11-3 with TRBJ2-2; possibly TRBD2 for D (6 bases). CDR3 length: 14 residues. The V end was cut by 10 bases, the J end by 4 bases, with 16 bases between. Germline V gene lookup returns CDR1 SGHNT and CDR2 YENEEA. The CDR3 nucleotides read TGTGCCATAACCCCCACCGGGAGCACCGGGGAGCTGTTTTTT. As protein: CAITPTGSTGELFF.

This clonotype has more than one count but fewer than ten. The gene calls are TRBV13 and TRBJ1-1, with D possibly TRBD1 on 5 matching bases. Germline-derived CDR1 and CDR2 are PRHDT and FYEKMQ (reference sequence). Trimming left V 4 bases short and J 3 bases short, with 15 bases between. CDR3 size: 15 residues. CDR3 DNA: TGTGCCAGCAGCTCCCCGGCGGGAGGGGACACTGAAGCTTTCTTT. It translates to CASSSPAGGDTEAFF. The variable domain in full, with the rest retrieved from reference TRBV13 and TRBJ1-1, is AAGVIQSPRHLIKEKRETATLKCYPIPRHDTVYWYQQGPGQDPQFLISFYEKMQSDKGSIPDRFSAQQFSDYHSELNMSSLELGDSALYFCASSSPAGGDTEAFFGQGTRLTVV.

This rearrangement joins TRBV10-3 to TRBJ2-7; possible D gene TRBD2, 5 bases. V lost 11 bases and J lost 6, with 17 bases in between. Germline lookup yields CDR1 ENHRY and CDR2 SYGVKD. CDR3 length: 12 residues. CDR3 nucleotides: TGTGCCGTCAACAAGGCTGGAGGCGAGCAGTACTTC. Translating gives CAVNKAGGEQYF.

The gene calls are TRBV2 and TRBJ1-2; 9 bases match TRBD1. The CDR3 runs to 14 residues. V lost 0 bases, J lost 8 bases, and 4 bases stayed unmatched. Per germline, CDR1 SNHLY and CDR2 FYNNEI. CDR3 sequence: CASSEAPGQGGYTF. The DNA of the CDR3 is TGTGCCAGCAGTGAAGCCCCGGGACAGGGCGGCTACACCTTC.

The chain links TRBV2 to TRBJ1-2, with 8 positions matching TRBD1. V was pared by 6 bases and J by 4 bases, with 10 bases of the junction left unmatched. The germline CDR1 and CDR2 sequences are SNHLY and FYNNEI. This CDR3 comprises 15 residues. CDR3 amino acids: CASSAGQVPSYGYTF. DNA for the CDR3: TGTGCCAGCAGCGCGGGACAGGTGCCGTCCTATGGCTACACCTTC.

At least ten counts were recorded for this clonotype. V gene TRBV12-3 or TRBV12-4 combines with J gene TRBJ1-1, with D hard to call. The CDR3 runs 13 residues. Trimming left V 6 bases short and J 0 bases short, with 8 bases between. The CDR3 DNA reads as TGTGCCAGCAGCCGTAAACTGAACACTGAAGCTTTCTTT. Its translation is CASSRKLNTEAFF.

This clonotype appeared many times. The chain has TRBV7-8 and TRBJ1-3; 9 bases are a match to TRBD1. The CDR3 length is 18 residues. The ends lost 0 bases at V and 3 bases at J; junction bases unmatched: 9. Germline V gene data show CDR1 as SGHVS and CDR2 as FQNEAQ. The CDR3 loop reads CASSLAVGQGIGGNTIYF. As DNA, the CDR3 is TGTGCCAGCAGCTTAGCGGTCGGACAGGGGATCGGTGGAAACACCATATATTTT.

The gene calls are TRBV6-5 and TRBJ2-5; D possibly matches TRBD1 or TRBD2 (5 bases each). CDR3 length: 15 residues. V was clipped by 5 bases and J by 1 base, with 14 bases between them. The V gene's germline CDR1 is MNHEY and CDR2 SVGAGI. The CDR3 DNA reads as TGTGCCAGCAGTGGTCGCCGGGACCTCCAAGAGACCCAGTACTTC. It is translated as CASSGRRDLQETQYF.

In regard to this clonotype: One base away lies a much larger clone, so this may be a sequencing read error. The CDR3 reads CASSGRQGKAFF. Here the CDR3 DNA reads TGTGCCAGCAGTGGGAGACAGGGTAAAGCTTTCTTT. The chain carries TRBV6-6 and TRBJ1-1; TRBD1 matches at 7 bases. J lost 9 bases, V lost 5 bases, and 6 bases had no gene match. Germline assignment: CDR1 MNHNY and CDR2 SVGAGI (reference sequence). The CDR3 has 12 residues.

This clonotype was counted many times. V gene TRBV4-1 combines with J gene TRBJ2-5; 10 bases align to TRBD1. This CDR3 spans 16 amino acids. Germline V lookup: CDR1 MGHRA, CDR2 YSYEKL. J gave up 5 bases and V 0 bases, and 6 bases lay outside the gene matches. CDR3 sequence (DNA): TGCGCCAGCAGCCAAGAAGTAGCGGGACAGGGGGAGACCCAGTACTTC. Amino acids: CASSQEVAGQGETQYF.

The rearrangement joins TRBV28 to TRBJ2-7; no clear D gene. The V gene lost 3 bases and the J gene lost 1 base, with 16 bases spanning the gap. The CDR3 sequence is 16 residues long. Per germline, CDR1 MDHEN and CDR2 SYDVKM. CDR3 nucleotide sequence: TGTGCCAGCAGTTTTCCCATAACCTCCTCATCCTACGAGCAGTACTTC. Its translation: CASSFPITSSSYEQYF. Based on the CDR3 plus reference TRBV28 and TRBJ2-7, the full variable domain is DVKVTQSSRYLVKRTGEKVFLECVQDMDHENMFWYRQDPGLGLRLIYFSYDVKMKEKGDIPEGYSVSREKKERFSLILESASTNQTSMYLCASSFPITSSSYEQYFGPGTRLTVT.

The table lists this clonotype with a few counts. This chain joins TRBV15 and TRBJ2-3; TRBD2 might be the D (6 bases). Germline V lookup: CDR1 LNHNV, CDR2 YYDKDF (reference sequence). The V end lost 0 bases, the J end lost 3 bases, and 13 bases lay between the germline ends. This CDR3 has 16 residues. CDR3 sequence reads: CATSRDHPGVTDTQYF. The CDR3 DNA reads TGTGCCACCAGCAGAGATCACCCGGGAGTTACAGATACGCAGTATTTT. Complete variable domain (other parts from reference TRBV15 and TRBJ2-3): DAMVIQNPRYQVTQFGKPVTLSCSQTLNHNVMYWYQQKSSQAPKLLFHYYDKDFNNEADTPDNFQSRRPNTSFCFLDIRSPGLGDTAMYLCATSRDHPGVTDTQYFGPGTRLTVL.

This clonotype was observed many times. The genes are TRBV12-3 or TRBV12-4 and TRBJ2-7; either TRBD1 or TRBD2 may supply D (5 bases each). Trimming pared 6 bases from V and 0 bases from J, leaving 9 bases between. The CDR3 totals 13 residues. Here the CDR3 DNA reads TGTGCCAGCAGCCGAGGGGTCTCCTACGAGCAGTACTTC. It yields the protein CASSRGVSYEQYF.

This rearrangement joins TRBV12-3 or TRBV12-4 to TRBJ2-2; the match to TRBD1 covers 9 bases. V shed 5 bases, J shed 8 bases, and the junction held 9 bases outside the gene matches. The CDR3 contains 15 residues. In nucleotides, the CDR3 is TGTGCCAGCAGTATGGGGACAGGGTATCCAGGGGAGCTGTTTTTT. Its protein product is CASSMGTGYPGELFF.

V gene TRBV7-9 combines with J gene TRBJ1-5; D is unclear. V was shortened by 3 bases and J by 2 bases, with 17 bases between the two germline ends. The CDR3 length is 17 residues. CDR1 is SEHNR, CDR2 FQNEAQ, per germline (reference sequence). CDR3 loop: CASSFLVHISGNQPQHF. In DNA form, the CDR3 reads TGTGCCAGCAGCTTTTTGGTCCATATTTCGGGCAATCAGCCCCAGCATTTT.

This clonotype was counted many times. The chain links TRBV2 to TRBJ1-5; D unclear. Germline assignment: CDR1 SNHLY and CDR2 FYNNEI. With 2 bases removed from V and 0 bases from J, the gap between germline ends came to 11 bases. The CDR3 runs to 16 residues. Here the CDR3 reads CASSEIKGNSNQPQHF. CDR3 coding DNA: TGTGCCAGCAGTGAAATCAAGGGAAATAGCAATCAGCCCCAGCATTTT.

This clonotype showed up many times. The CDR3 DNA reads TGTGCCATCAGTAAGACAGGGGGCTATCAGCCCCAGCATTTT. Amino acid sequence: CAISKTGGYQPQHF. The V call is TRBV10-3, the J call TRBJ1-5, with 10 bases lining up with TRBD1. This CDR3 region has 14 residues. Germline CDR1 reads ENHRY; CDR2 reads SYGVKD. V dropped 5 bases and J dropped 5; count of bases not matched to a gene: 3.

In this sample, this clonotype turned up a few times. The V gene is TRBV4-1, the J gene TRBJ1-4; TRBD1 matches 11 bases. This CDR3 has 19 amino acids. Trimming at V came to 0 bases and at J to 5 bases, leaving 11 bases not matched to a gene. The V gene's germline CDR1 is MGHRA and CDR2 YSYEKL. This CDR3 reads CASSQDAGQGAGGNEKLFF. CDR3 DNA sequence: TGCGCCAGCAGCCAAGACGCCGGACAGGGGGCAGGGGGGAATGAAAAACTGTTTTTT.

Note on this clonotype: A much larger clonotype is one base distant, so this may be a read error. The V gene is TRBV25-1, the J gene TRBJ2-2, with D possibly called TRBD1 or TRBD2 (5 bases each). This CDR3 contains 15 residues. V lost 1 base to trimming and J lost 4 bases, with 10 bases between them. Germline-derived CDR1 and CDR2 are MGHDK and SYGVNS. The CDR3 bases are TGTGCCAGCAGTGAATCGGGGCTTAGCACCGGGGAGCTGTTTTTT. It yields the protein CASSESGLSTGELFF.

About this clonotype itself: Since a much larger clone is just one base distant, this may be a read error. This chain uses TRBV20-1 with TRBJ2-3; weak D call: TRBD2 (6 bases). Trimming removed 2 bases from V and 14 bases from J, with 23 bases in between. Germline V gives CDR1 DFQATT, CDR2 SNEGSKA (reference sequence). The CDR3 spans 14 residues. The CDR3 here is CSARSRGNTGELYF. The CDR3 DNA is TGCAGTGCTAGATCGCGGGGTAACACCGGGGAGCTGTATTTT.

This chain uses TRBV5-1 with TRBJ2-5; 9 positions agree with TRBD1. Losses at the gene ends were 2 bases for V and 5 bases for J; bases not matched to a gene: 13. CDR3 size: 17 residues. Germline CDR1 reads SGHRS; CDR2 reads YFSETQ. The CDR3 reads CASSFPRNGTGRETQYF. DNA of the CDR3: TGCGCCAGCAGCTTCCCGAGGAACGGGACAGGGAGGGAGACCCAGTACTTC.

The CDR3 loop is CASRVLAFSTDTQYF. CDR3 sequence (DNA): TGTGCCAGCAGAGTTCTAGCGTTTAGCACAGATACGCAGTATTTT. The chain is built from TRBV7-2 and TRBJ2-3, with D possibly TRBD2 on 6 matching bases. Germline-derived CDR1 and CDR2 are SGHTA and FQGNSA. Trimming took 6 bases from V and 0 from J, leaving 13 bases between them. There are 15 residues in the CDR3.

Here the CDR3 DNA reads TGTGCCAGCAGCGTAGCTGGGGGGGTCCAAGAGACCCAGTACTTC. It translates to CASSVAGGVQETQYF. The chain uses TRBV9 and TRBJ2-5; 7 bases line up with TRBD2. This CDR3 has 15 amino acids. Germline V lookup: CDR1 SGDLS, CDR2 YYNGEE. J lost 1 base, V lost 0 bases, and 3 bases had no gene match.

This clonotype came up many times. CDR3 nucleotides: TGTGCCAGCACGGGCGGGTGGAGCAATCAGCCCCAGCATTTT. It is translated as CASTGGWSNQPQHF. V is TRBV6-1 and J is TRBJ1-5, with D unclear. Germline V gene data show CDR1 as MNHNS and CDR2 as SASEGT. This CDR3 comprises 14 residues. V was clipped by 7 bases and J by 1 base, with 11 bases between them.

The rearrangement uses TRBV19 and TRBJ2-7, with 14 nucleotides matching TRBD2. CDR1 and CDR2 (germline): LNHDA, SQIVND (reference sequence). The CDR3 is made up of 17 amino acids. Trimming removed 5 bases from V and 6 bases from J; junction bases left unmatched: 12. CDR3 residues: CASSSDTLGLAGGEQYF. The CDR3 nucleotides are TGTGCCAGTAGTTCGGATACCCTCGGACTAGCGGGAGGCGAGCAGTACTTC.

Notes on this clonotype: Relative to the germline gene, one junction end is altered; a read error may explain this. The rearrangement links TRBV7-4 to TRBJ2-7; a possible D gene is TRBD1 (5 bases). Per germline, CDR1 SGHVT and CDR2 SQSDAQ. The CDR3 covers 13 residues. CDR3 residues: CASSQAGSYKQYF. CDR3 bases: TGTGCCAGCAGCCAGGCAGGGTCCTACAAGCAGTACTTC.

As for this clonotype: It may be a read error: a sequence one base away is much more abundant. DNA of the CDR3: TGCAGTGCTGGAGTTAGGGAAAACGAGCAGTACTTC. It specifies CSAGVRENEQYF. The V gene is TRBV20-1, the J gene TRBJ2-7; D is uncertain. CDR1 is DFQATT, CDR2 SNEGSKA, per germline (reference sequence). Trimming pared 5 bases from V and 5 bases from J, leaving 13 bases between. This CDR3 is 12 amino acids long.

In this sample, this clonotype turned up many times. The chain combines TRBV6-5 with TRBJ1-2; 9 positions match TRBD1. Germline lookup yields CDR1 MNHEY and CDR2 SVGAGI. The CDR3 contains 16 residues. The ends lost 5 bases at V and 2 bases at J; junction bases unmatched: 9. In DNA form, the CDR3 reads TGTGCCAGCAGTCCACACCGGGACAGGGAAAACTATGGCTACACCTTC. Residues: CASSPHRDRENYGYTF.